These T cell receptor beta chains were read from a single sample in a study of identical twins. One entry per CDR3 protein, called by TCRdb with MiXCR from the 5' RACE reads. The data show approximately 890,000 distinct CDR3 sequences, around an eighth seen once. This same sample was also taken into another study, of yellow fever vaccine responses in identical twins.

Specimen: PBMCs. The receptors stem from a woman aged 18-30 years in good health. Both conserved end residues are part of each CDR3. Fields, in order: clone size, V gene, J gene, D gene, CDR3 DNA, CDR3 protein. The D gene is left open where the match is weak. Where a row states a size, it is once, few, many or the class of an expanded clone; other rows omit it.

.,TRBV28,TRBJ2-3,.,TGTGCCAGCAGTACGGATCCGGGCCTCACAGATACGCAGTATTTT,CASSTDPGLTDTQYF
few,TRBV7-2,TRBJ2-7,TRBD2,TGTGCCAGCAGCTTAGAATGGCGGGAGTTCTACGAGCAGTACTTC,CASSLEWREFYEQYF
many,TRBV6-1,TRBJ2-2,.,TGTGCCAGCAGACGACGACGAAACACCGGGGAGCTGTTTTTT,CASRRRRNTGELFF
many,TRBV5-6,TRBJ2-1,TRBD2,TGTGCCAGTTGGACTAGCGGGAGTGGTCTCAATGAGCAGTTCTTC,CASWTSGSGLNEQFF
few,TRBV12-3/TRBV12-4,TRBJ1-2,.,TGTGCCAGCAGTTTCCTGGACTCCGGCGGTGGCTACACCTTC,CASSFLDSGGGYTF
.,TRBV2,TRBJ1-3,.,TGTGCCAGCAGTGTCGAGGCCACGTCCGGAAACACCATATATTTT,CASSVEATSGNTIYF
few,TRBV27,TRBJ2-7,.,TGTGCCAGCAGTTTTGCCCAGTCCTACGAGCAGTACTTC,CASSFAQSYEQYF
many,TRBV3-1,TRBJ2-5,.,TGTGCCAGCAGCCCGATCCAAGAGACCCAGTACTTC,CASSPIQETQYF
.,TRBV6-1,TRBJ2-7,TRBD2,TGTGCCACCGCACTAGCGGGAAGGTCCTACGAGCAGTACTTC,CATALAGRSYEQYF
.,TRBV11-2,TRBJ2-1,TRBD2,TGTGCCATCCTAGCGGGAGGTCCCTACAATGAGCAGTTCTTC,CAILAGGPYNEQFF
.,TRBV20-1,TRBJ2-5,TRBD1,TGCAGTGCGGAACCGGGACAGCAAGAGACCCAGAACTTC,CSAEPGQQETQNF
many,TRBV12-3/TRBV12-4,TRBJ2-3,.,TGTGCCAGCAGTTTCCGTGGGGCAGATACGCAGTATTTT,CASSFRGADTQYF
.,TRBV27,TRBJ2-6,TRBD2,TGTGCCAGCAGTCCTCCGGCCAGCGGGGCTGGGGCCAACGTCCTGACTTTC,CASSPPASGAGANVLTF
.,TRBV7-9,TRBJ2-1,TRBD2,TGTGCCAGCAGCTCTCCTAGCGGGGGGAGTGAGCAGTTCTTC,CASSSPSGGSEQFF
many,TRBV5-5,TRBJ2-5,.,TGTGCCAGCAGCTTGATTTTGGAGACCCAGTACTTC,CASSLILETQYF
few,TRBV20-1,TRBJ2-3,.,TGCAGTGCTAGGACACCGAGCACAGATACGCAGTATTTT,CSARTPSTDTQYF
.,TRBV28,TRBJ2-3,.,TGTGCCAGCAGTTCCGGGGTGAGAGATACGCAGTATTTT,CASSSGVRDTQYF
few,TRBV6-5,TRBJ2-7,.,TGTGCCAGCAGGTCCTCAGGGACAATCCCATCCGAGCAGTACTTC,CASRSSGTIPSEQYF
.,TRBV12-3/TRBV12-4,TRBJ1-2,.,TGTGCCAGCAGTTTTCTGCCAGGGATCAGCGGCTACACCTTC,CASSFLPGISGYTF
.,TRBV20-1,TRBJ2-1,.,TGCAGTGCTAGATGGGGGACTTTCGAGGAGCAGTTCTTC,CSARWGTFEEQFF
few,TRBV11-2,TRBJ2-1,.,TGTGCCAGCAGCTTAGATCTTTGGGGGGATGAGCAGTTCTTC,CASSLDLWGDEQFF